Listed below are T cell receptor beta chains from one sample, sequenced in a study of CD8+CD57+ T cells in acquired aplastic anemia. Via MiXCR, TCRdb re-called the reads, giving one row per CDR3 protein. The data hold approximately 470,000 distinct CDR3 sequences, with roughly a third observed a single time. The sample consisted of sorted CD4+, CD8+, or CD8+CD57+ T cells (not recorded which) from PBMCs. The receptor source for this set is a human donor with aplastic anemia. Both conserved end residues are part of each CDR3. The order of the fields is clone size, J gene, V gene, D gene, CDR3 protein, CDR3 DNA. D genes are given only for firm matches. Size is omitted from some rows. Given values are once, few, many or a class for expanded clones.

clone size: few; J gene: TRBJ2-7; V gene: TRBV5-5; D gene: -; CDR3 protein: CASSLVGTNSYEQYF; CDR3 DNA: TGTGCCAGCAGCTTGGTCGGGACGAATTCCTACGAGCAGTACTTC
clone size: many; J gene: TRBJ1-3; V gene: TRBV7-2; D gene: -; CDR3 protein: CASSFEAGSGNTIYF; CDR3 DNA: TGTGCCAGCAGCTTCGAGGCAGGGTCCGGAAACACCATATATTTT
clone size: -; J gene: TRBJ1-6; V gene: TRBV6-2/TRBV6-3; D gene: TRBD1; CDR3 protein: CASKGQGDTLHF; CDR3 DNA: TGTGCCAGCAAGGGACAGGGCGACACCCTCCACTTT
clone size: -; J gene: TRBJ2-3; V gene: TRBV30; D gene: -; CDR3 protein: CAWGQAGFDTQYF; CDR3 DNA: TGTGCCTGGGGCCAGGCTGGTTTCGATACGCAGTATTTT
clone size: many; J gene: TRBJ1-3; V gene: TRBV20-1; D gene: -; CDR3 protein: CSARVGRENTIYF; CDR3 DNA: TGCAGTGCTAGAGTCGGCAGGGAGAACACCATATATTTT
clone size: many; J gene: TRBJ1-2; V gene: TRBV20-1; D gene: -; CDR3 protein: CSAMLETNYGYTF; CDR3 DNA: TGCAGTGCTATGTTGGAAACTAACTATGGCTACACCTTC
clone size: few; J gene: TRBJ1-6; V gene: TRBV6-2/TRBV6-3; D gene: TRBD1; CDR3 protein: CASSYSTGTGRGALHF; CDR3 DNA: TGTGCCAGCAGTTACTCAACCGGGACAGGCCGAGGGGCCCTCCACTTT
clone size: -; J gene: TRBJ1-5; V gene: TRBV2; D gene: TRBD1; CDR3 protein: CASSGRTGVGNQPQHF; CDR3 DNA: TGTGCCAGCAGCGGGCGAACAGGGGTAGGCAATCAGCCCCAGCATTTT
clone size: many; J gene: TRBJ2-7; V gene: TRBV7-3; D gene: TRBD2; CDR3 protein: CASSLASGGYYEQYF; CDR3 DNA: TGTGCCAGCAGCTTAGCGAGCGGGGGGTACTACGAGCAGTACTTC
clone size: -; J gene: TRBJ1-1; V gene: TRBV3-1; D gene: -; CDR3 protein: CASSQGEGEAFF; CDR3 DNA: TGTGCCAGCAGCCAAGGGGAGGGTGAAGCTTTCTTT
clone size: many; J gene: TRBJ2-3; V gene: TRBV24-1; D gene: TRBD1; CDR3 protein: CATSEPGQVKDTQYF; CDR3 DNA: TGTGCCACCAGTGAACCCGGACAGGTGAAAGATACGCAGTATTTT
clone size: few; J gene: TRBJ1-5; V gene: TRBV11-2; D gene: -; CDR3 protein: CASTRTGGSNQPQHF; CDR3 DNA: TGTGCCAGCACACGGACGGGGGGGAGCAATCAGCCCCAGCATTTT
clone size: many; J gene: TRBJ2-7; V gene: TRBV7-2; D gene: -; CDR3 protein: CASSLVRAESYEQYF; CDR3 DNA: TGTGCCAGCAGCTTAGTTCGAGCGGAATCCTACGAGCAGTACTTC
clone size: many; J gene: TRBJ1-3; V gene: TRBV24-1; D gene: TRBD1; CDR3 protein: CATSDSRTGGNTIYF; CDR3 DNA: TGTGCCACCAGTGATTCACGGACAGGTGGAAACACCATATATTTT
clone size: many; J gene: TRBJ1-4; V gene: TRBV10-1; D gene: -; CDR3 protein: CASSSTFNEKLFF; CDR3 DNA: TGCGCCAGCAGTTCGACATTTAATGAAAAACTGTTTTTT
clone size: many; J gene: TRBJ2-7; V gene: TRBV7-9; D gene: -; CDR3 protein: CAPMSYEQYF; CDR3 DNA: TGTGCCCCAATGTCCTACGAGCAGTACTTC
clone size: -; J gene: TRBJ1-4; V gene: TRBV7-2; D gene: -; CDR3 protein: CASRGGGNEKLFF; CDR3 DNA: TGTGCCAGCAGAGGGGGGGGGAATGAAAAACTGTTTTTT
clone size: many; J gene: TRBJ1-2; V gene: TRBV9; D gene: -; CDR3 protein: CASSSRRGFGYTF; CDR3 DNA: TGTGCCAGCAGCTCAAGGAGGGGATTTGGCTACACCTTC
clone size: many; J gene: TRBJ2-7; V gene: TRBV29-1; D gene: TRBD1; CDR3 protein: CSGQGAYEQYF; CDR3 DNA: TGCAGCGGACAGGGGGCCTACGAGCAGTACTTC
clone size: -; J gene: TRBJ1-2; V gene: TRBV7-2; D gene: TRBD1; CDR3 protein: CASSLARDRGGVTF; CDR3 DNA: TGTGCCAGCAGCTTAGCCAGGGACAGGGGCGGCGTCACCTTC
clone size: -; J gene: TRBJ1-1; V gene: TRBV4-1; D gene: -; CDR3 protein: CASSHGTIMNTEAFF; CDR3 DNA: TGCGCCAGCAGCCATGGGACAATCATGAACACTGAAGCTTTCTTT
clone size: many; J gene: TRBJ2-5; V gene: TRBV29-1; D gene: -; CDR3 protein: CSVEAPKPGETQYF; CDR3 DNA: TGCAGCGTTGAAGCGCCTAAACCGGGGGAGACCCAGTACTTC
clone size: many; J gene: TRBJ1-6; V gene: TRBV7-9; D gene: -; CDR3 protein: CASSPPRLANSPLHF; CDR3 DNA: TGTGCCAGCAGCCCCCCGAGGCTCGCGAACTCACCCCTCCACTTT
clone size: many; J gene: TRBJ1-5; V gene: TRBV19; D gene: TRBD1; CDR3 protein: CASSPRRSQGAAQPQHF; CDR3 DNA: TGTGCCAGTAGTCCCCGGCGGTCGCAGGGGGCTGCTCAGCCCCAGCATTTT
clone size: -; J gene: TRBJ2-3; V gene: TRBV2; D gene: -; CDR3 protein: CASSEVQVRGDTQYF; CDR3 DNA: TGTGCCAGCAGTGAAGTGCAGGTCCGGGGGGATACGCAGTATTTT
clone size: -; J gene: TRBJ2-1; V gene: TRBV11-2; D gene: TRBD2; CDR3 protein: CASSSGTSEYNEQFF; CDR3 DNA: TGTGCCAGCAGCTCCGGGACTAGCGAGTACAATGAGCAGTTCTTC
clone size: many; J gene: TRBJ1-2; V gene: TRBV20-1; D gene: -; CDR3 protein: CSASEINYGYTF; CDR3 DNA: TGCAGTGCTAGCGAGATAAACTATGGCTACACCTTC